This TCR beta chain was obtained from a study of cytomegalovirus exposure and HLA in healthy donors. Background on the study: Of over 300 genotyped donors, 65% to 85% clustered with self-reported Caucasian donors.

Remarks on this clone: Its antigen is unidentified.

Vbeta (60) and Jbeta (13) primers were used in the PCR. Sequencing was performed with immunoSEQ multiplex PCR; in TCRdb, only in-frame clones are kept and a portion is missing. Here the sample spans more than 100,000 clones, around three quarters being singletons. General study points: The investigators catalogued some 160 TCR beta chains as cytomegalovirus-associated. Highly shared variants forming one cluster were likely a sequencing artifact.

This CDR3 comprises 11 residues. Trimming took off 5 bases at V and 8 bases at J, with 8 bases between the two ends. The germline V gene has CDR1 SGHRS and CDR2 YFSETQ. The chain employs TRBV5-1 and TRBJ1-3; maybe TRBD1 (5 bases). This clonotype was sampled from a man aged 45-65 years in good health and CMV-seropositive. Sequenced input: PBMCs. CDR3: CASRGPDTIYF. CDR3 DNA sequence: TGCGCCAGCAGGGGGCCTGACACCATATATTTT.